These 14 T cell receptor beta chains were all obtained from the same sample, sequenced in a study of blood T cell repertoires in COVID-19. This table comes from immunoSEQ multiplex PCR, and its TCRdb copy is limited to in-frame clones, with some not included. Among about 91,000 clones, around 89% were seen once, and the ten largest hold 4.8%. The sample comprised peripheral blood. These receptors originate from a woman of 80 years or more with active COVID-19.

This sequence joins TRBV21-1 and TRBJ1-1; TRBD1 is the table's D call and was not checked against the DNA. TRBV21-1 is a pseudogene. The CDR3 consists of 15 residues. CDR3 nucleotides: TGTGCCAGCACCGCTCTGACAGGCCTGGGCACTGAAGCTTTCTTT. It codes for CASTALTGLGTEAFF.

The gene calls are TRBV6-2 or TRBV6-3 and TRBJ2-1, with TRBD1 matching 9 bases. V lost 6 bases to trimming and J lost 15 bases; unmatched junction nucleotides: 6. CDR3 length: 11 amino acids. Looked up from germline, CDR1 is MNHEY and CDR2 is SVGEGT. The CDR3 here is CASSSGTGMFF. In nucleotides, the CDR3 is TGTGCCAGCAGCTCCGGGACAGGGATGTTCTTC.

The V call is TRBV20-1, the J call TRBJ2-5; no clear D. Germline-derived CDR1 and CDR2 are DFQATT and SNEGSKA (reference sequence). The CDR3 extends over 11 amino acids. Between the trimmed V and J ends, which lost 5 bases and 5 bases, there was a span of 9 bases. The CDR3 region has the DNA TGCAGTGCTGATTATCGGGAGACCCAGTACTTC. As protein: CSADYRETQYF.

V usage is TRBV2 and J usage is TRBJ2-7, with 10 positions matching TRBD2. V gave up 8 bases and J gave up 2 bases; unmatched junction bases: 9. The germline CDR1 and CDR2 sequences are SNHLY and FYNNEI. The CDR3 covers 15 residues. The CDR3 spells CASSLTSGSTYEQYF. The CDR3, as DNA: TGTGCCAGCTCCCTGACTAGCGGGTCGACCTACGAGCAGTACTTC. Based on the CDR3 plus reference TRBV2 and TRBJ2-7, the full variable domain is EPEVTQTPSHQVTQMGQEVILRCVPISNHLYFYWYRQILGQKVEFLVSFYNNEISEKSEIFDDQFSVERPDGSNFTLKIRSTKLEDSAMYFCASSLTSGSTYEQYFGPGTRLTVT.

V and J are TRBV28 and TRBJ1-1; no clear D. Germline V gene sequence: CDR1 MDHEN, CDR2 SYDVKM. Trimming took off 5 bases at V and 10 bases at J, with 11 bases between the two ends. The CDR3 is 11 amino acids. CDR3 bases: TGTGCCAGCAGTGGAGGGTGGGGAGCTTTCTTT. It yields the protein CASSGGWGAFF.

The chain employs TRBV10-3 and TRBJ1-1; D is ambiguous. The CDR3 covers 14 residues. Germline CDR1 reads ENHRY; CDR2 reads SYGVKD. The V end lost 6 bases, the J end lost 0 bases, and 11 bases lay between the germline ends. The chain's CDR3 is CAIRRGDMNTEAFF. CDR3 sequence (DNA): TGTGCCATCAGGCGGGGTGACATGAACACTGAAGCTTTCTTT.

The CDR3 DNA is TGTGCCAGCAGTTTTGGGCTCGGCAGGGGGCACTCACGGGAGCAGTTCTTC. Amino acid sequence: CASSFGLGRGHSREQFF. The chain has TRBV28 and TRBJ2-1; the match to TRBD1 covers 8 bases. This CDR3 contains 17 residues. V shed 3 bases and J 10 bases; nucleotides not matched to a gene: 17. The germline gives CDR1 MDHEN, CDR2 SYDVKM. The variable domain in full, completed from reference TRBV28 and TRBJ2-1, reads DVKVTQSSRYLVKRTGEKVFLECVQDMDHENMFWYRQDPGLGLRLIYFSYDVKMKEKGDIPEGYSVSREKKERFSLILESASTNQTSMYLCASSFGLGRGHSREQFFGPGTRLTVL.

This clone was counted a few times. The chain carries TRBV5-5 and TRBJ2-7; the match to TRBD2 covers 7 bases. The trim removed 2 bases at V and 3 bases at J, leaving 5 bases unmatched. The CDR3 runs 14 residues. Germline V gene lookup returns CDR1 SGHKS and CDR2 YYEKEE (reference sequence). CDR3 bases: TGTGCCAGCAGCTTTTGGGGAGGGAGCTACGAGCAGTACTTC. Residues: CASSFWGGSYEQYF.

This rearrangement joins TRBV5-1 to TRBJ2-1, with 12 bases identical to TRBD2. The V gene's germline CDR1 is SGHRS and CDR2 YFSETQ. This CDR3 region has 16 residues. Trimming removed 0 bases from V and 5 bases from J; junction bases left unmatched: 3. Written as DNA, the CDR3 is TGCGCCAGCAGCTTGGGGTGGACTAGCGGGGACAATGAGCAGTTCTTC. Its translation: CASSLGWTSGDNEQFF.

V gene TRBV5-1 combines with J gene TRBJ2-7; TRBD2 agrees at 8 bases. CDR1 and CDR2 (germline): SGHRS, YFSETQ. The length of the CDR3 is 16 residues. The V segment lost 2 bases and the J segment 3 bases; nucleotides outside the gene matches: 10. The CDR3 is CASSFGGIAGIYEQYF. In DNA, the CDR3 is TGCGCCAGCAGCTTCGGTGGGATAGCGGGGATCTACGAGCAGTACTTC. Full variable domain (missing parts from reference TRBV5-1 and TRBJ2-7): KAGVTQTPRYLIKTRGQQVTLSCSPISGHRSVSWYQQTPGQGLQFLFEYFSETQRNKGNFPGRFSGRQFSNSRSEMNVSTLELGDSALYLCASSFGGIAGIYEQYFGPGTRLTVT.

V gene TRBV5-6 combines with J gene TRBJ2-1; 10 bases are a match to TRBD2. CDR3 size: 16 residues. Losses at the gene ends were 1 base for V and 7 bases for J; bases not matched to a gene: 8. Germline V gene sequence: CDR1 SGHDT, CDR2 YYEEEE. The CDR3 bases are TGTGCCAGCAGCTTGCTAGCGGGAGAGGCGCAAAATGAGCAGTTCTTC. This codes for CASSLLAGEAQNEQFF.

The chain joins TRBV3-1 (or the pseudogene TRBV3-2) to TRBJ1-3; no firm D call. The V end lost 7 bases, the J end lost 8 bases, and 12 bases lay between the germline ends. Germline CDR1 LGHDT, CDR2 YNNKEL (reference sequence). This CDR3 comprises 12 residues. The DNA of the CDR3 is TGTGCCAGCAAACCCGGGAAAGACACCATATATTTT. The encoded protein is CASKPGKDTIYF.

The J gene is TRBJ2-3, the V gene TRBV30; 7 bases are shared with TRBD2. The V and J ends lost 1 base and 2 bases, in that order; junction bases with no gene match: 6. This CDR3 has 15 residues. Per germline, CDR1 GTSNPN and CDR2 SVGIG (reference sequence). The DNA of the CDR3 is TGTGCCTGGAGTGGTGGAGCGGGATACACAGATACGCAGTATTTT. This codes for CAWSGGAGYTDTQYF.

The chain links TRBV18 to TRBJ2-1; 10 nucleotides align to TRBD1. This CDR3 comprises 15 residues. J was trimmed by 2 bases and V by 3 bases; bases with no gene match: 1. Germline assignment: CDR1 KGHSH and CDR2 LQKENI. As DNA, the CDR3 is TGTGCCAGCTCACCCGGGACAGGGGCCTACAATGAGCAGTTCTTC. As protein: CASSPGTGAYNEQFF.